What follows are 26 T cell receptor beta chains derived from one specimen sequenced in a study of early T cells in non-severe SARS-CoV-2 infection. TCRdb processed the 5' RACE reads anew with MiXCR; each CDR3 protein has one entry. The sample lists 45,000 to 65,000 distinct CDR3 sequences, around a tenth occurring once. The sample was whole blood. The receptors come from an adult who was a healthcare worker with PCR-confirmed SARS-CoV-2 infection or an uninfected control (not recorded which).

At least ten counts were recorded for this clonotype. The CDR3 region is CASSQPGMTGRPPAHHLYEQYF. As DNA, the CDR3 is TGCGCCAGCAGCCAACCCGGGATGACAGGGCGTCCGCCTGCGCATCACCTCTACGAGCAGTACTTC. This chain uses TRBV4-1 with TRBJ2-7; 7 nucleotides line up with TRBD1. The germline CDR1 and CDR2 sequences are MGHRA and YSYEKL. This CDR3 is 22 amino acids long. V dropped 2 bases and J dropped 3; count of bases not matched to a gene: 28.

This clonotype was counted at least ten times. The gene calls are TRBV7-3 and TRBJ2-1; D perhaps matches TRBD2 (5 bases). Germline CDR1 SGHTA, CDR2 FQGTGA. The V end lost 5 bases, the J end lost 1 base, and 15 bases lay between the germline ends. This CDR3 has 16 residues. CDR3 in DNA: TGTGCCAGCAGCCCCACGAGACTAATTTCCTACAATGAGCAGTTCTTC. Encoded protein: CASSPTRLISYNEQFF.

This clonotype was observed at least ten times. The rearrangement uses TRBV20-1 and TRBJ2-1; TRBD2 matches at 7 bases. The CDR3 contains 14 residues. V shed 6 bases, J shed 6 bases, and the junction held 11 bases outside the gene matches. The germline V gene has CDR1 DFQATT and CDR2 SNEGSKA (reference sequence). CDR3 bases: TGCAGTGCCCAGATCCCGGGACTAACCAATGAGCAGTTCTTC. Amino acids: CSAQIPGLTNEQFF.

The chain recombines TRBV20-1 with TRBJ2-5, with TRBD2 matching over 12 bases. The ends lost 4 bases at V and 4 bases at J; junction bases unmatched: 7. Germline loops: CDR1 DFQATT, CDR2 SNEGSKA (reference sequence). This CDR3 comprises 15 residues. As DNA, the CDR3 is TGCAGTGCTACCCCTAGCGGGAGGGTCTCAGAGACCCAGTACTTC. It encodes CSATPSGRVSETQYF.

This clonotype appeared many times. This chain joins TRBV9 and TRBJ2-1, with TRBD1 matching over 8 bases. The V and J ends lost 4 bases and 6 bases, in that order; junction bases with no gene match: 3. Germline CDR1 and CDR2: SGDLS and YYNGEE. The CDR3 consists of 13 residues. CDR3 residues: CASSTGTGNEQFF. CDR3 nucleotides: TGTGCCAGCAGCACCGGGACAGGCAATGAGCAGTTCTTC.

For this clonotype: One junction end does not reproduce the germline sequence, and a read error may be involved. V usage is TRBV7-9 and J usage is TRBJ2-7, with D unresolved. This CDR3 has 13 amino acids. Germline-derived CDR1 and CDR2 are SEHNR and FQNEAQ (reference sequence). This chain's CDR3 is CASSLAGPEATSF. The CDR3 bases are TGTGCCAGCAGCTTAGCGGGTCCAGAGGCCACCTCGTTC.

V gene TRBV5-6 combines with J gene TRBJ1-1, with a weak D call TRBD1 (5 bases). CDR3 length equals 12 residues. With 5 bases removed from V and 5 bases from J, the gap between germline ends came to 10 bases. Germline V CDR1 and CDR2: SGHDT, YYEEEE. The CDR3 DNA is TGTGCCAGCAGGTTCGGGGGAACTGAAGCTTTCTTT. It translates to CASRFGGTEAFF.

In its sample, this clonotype was seen a few times. The chain uses TRBV20-1 and TRBJ2-7; D assignment may be TRBD1 or TRBD2 (6 bases each). Per germline, CDR1 DFQATT and CDR2 SNEGSKA (reference sequence). The CDR3 runs 14 residues. Trimming took 5 bases from V and 4 from J, leaving 18 bases between them. In nucleotides, the CDR3 is TGCAGTGCTCTTACCCCGGGGGCGGGGTACGAGCAGTACTTC. Translated, it gives CSALTPGAGYEQYF.

This clonotype was counted many times. The rearrangement links TRBV29-1 to TRBJ2-3; D unclear. In germline, CDR1 is SQVTM, CDR2 ANQGSEA. CDR3 size: 13 residues. Trimming took off 0 bases at V and 2 bases at J, with 6 bases between the two ends. The CDR3 is CSVEDTDTDTQYF. Here the CDR3 DNA reads TGCAGCGTTGAAGATACAGACACAGATACGCAGTATTTT.

This chain links TRBV12-3 or TRBV12-4 with TRBJ2-7, with D possibly TRBD1 on 6 matching bases. The CDR3 consists of 14 residues. V was cut by 5 bases and J by 2 bases, with 13 bases left in between. CDR3 in amino acids: CASSQVQGPYEQYF. The CDR3 coding sequence is TGTGCCAGCAGTCAGGTACAGGGCCCCTACGAGCAGTACTTC.

V is TRBV5-5 and J is TRBJ2-1, with D possibly being TRBD2 (6 bases). V lost 5 bases, J lost 5 bases, and 17 bases lay in between. CDR3 size: 15 residues. Germline CDR1 is SGHKS and CDR2 is YYEKEE (reference sequence). The CDR3, as DNA: TGTGCCAGCAGAATTCGGGGACTTACCAACAATGAGCAGTTCTTC. Its protein is CASRIRGLTNNEQFF. The whole variable domain, filled in from reference TRBV5-5 and TRBJ2-1, reads DAGVTQSPTHLIKTRGQQVTLRCSPISGHKSVSWYQQVLGQGPQFIFQYYEKEERGRGNFPDRFSARQFPNYSSELNVNALLLGDSALYLCASRIRGLTNNEQFFGPGTRLTVL.

V gene TRBV9 combines with J gene TRBJ2-1; D is possibly TRBD2 (5 bases). V lost 4 bases and J lost 5, with 10 bases in between. The CDR3 length is 13 residues. Looked up from germline, CDR1 is SGDLS and CDR2 is YYNGEE. CDR3 bases: TGTGCCAGCAGCCTGACGACTAACAATGAGCAGTTCTTC. It translates to CASSLTTNNEQFF.

The V gene is TRBV15, the J gene TRBJ1-4; D not certain. The V gene's germline CDR1 is LNHNV and CDR2 YYDKDF (reference sequence). The CDR3 totals 14 residues. With 4 bases removed from V and 8 bases from J, the gap between germline ends came to 14 bases. The CDR3 sequence is CATSTGLAGEKLFF. CDR3 in DNA: TGTGCCACCAGCACCGGCCTCGCCGGCGAAAAACTGTTTTTT.

The sample holds many counts of this clonotype. J is TRBJ1-2 and V is TRBV2; D is unclear. Trimming removed 6 bases at V and 2 bases at J, with 10 bases between. The germline V gene encodes CDR1 SNHLY and CDR2 FYNNEI. The CDR3 contains 13 residues. The CDR3 DNA reads TGTGCCAGCAGCCCGGAGATGAACTATGGCTACACCTTC. Protein: CASSPEMNYGYTF.

In its sample, this clonotype was seen a few times. The gene calls are TRBV19 and TRBJ2-2, with 14 bases identical to TRBD2. The CDR3 has 15 amino acids. With 8 bases clipped from V and 5 bases from J, the junction kept 4 bases outside the gene matches. Germline V lookup: CDR1 LNHDA, CDR2 SQIVND (reference sequence). The CDR3 coding sequence is TGTGCCAGTCGGACTAGCGGGGGGACGACCGGGGAGCTGTTTTTT. It is translated as CASRTSGGTTGELFF.

V is TRBV27 and J is TRBJ1-1, with D perhaps TRBD1 (6 bases). The CDR3 spans 13 residues. V lost 5 bases to trimming and J lost 4 bases, with 11 bases between them. The V gene's germline CDR1 is MNHEY and CDR2 SMNVEV (reference sequence). This CDR3 is CASSAGVTTEAFF. The DNA for the CDR3 is TGTGCCAGCAGTGCAGGGGTTACCACTGAAGCTTTCTTT.

At least ten counts were recorded for this clonotype. The chain couples TRBV7-2 to TRBJ1-1; no reliable D call. Trimming removed 1 base from V and 1 base from J, with 4 bases in between. Germline values: CDR1 SGHTA, CDR2 FQGNSA. The CDR3 totals 13 residues. CDR3 residues: CASSLERNTEAFF. CDR3 sequence (DNA): TGTGCCAGCAGCTTAGAAAGGAACACTGAAGCTTTCTTT.

The sample holds a few counts of this clonotype. The chain couples TRBV27 to TRBJ2-7, with no clear D. This CDR3 contains 14 residues. Trimming stripped 3 bases from V and 3 bases from J, with 12 bases between. CDR1 MNHEY and CDR2 SMNVEV come from the germline V gene (reference sequence). The CDR3 bases are TGTGCCAGCAGTTTTAGGCACCTCTTCTACGAGCAGTACTTC. It translates to CASSFRHLFYEQYF.

The sample holds many counts of this clonotype. The rearrangement joins TRBV9 to TRBJ2-7; tentatively, D is TRBD2 (5 bases). Germline values: CDR1 SGDLS, CDR2 YYNGEE. Trimming removed 0 bases at V and 3 bases at J, with 13 bases between. The length of the CDR3 is 15 residues. CDR3 protein: CASSVADLGNYEQYF. As DNA, the CDR3 is TGTGCCAGCAGCGTAGCCGATCTCGGGAACTACGAGCAGTACTTC.

The rearrangement links TRBV30 to TRBJ2-1; a possible D gene is TRBD2 (6 bases). CDR3 size: 12 residues. Germline-derived CDR1 and CDR2 are GTSNPN and SVGIG (reference sequence). V was shortened by 5 bases and J by 10 bases, with 15 bases between the two germline ends. The CDR3 DNA sequence: TGTGCCTGGGGCTATAGCGGAAGGGAGCAGTTCTTC. Residues: CAWGYSGREQFF.

This clonotype was detected ten times or more. V and J are TRBV3-1 and TRBJ2-7; 9 bases map to TRBD2. The CDR3 length is 14 residues. Germline loops: CDR1 LGHDT, CDR2 YNNKEL (reference sequence). J was trimmed by 6 bases and V by 3 bases; bases with no gene match: 6. Here the CDR3 reads CASSHAGGNSEQYF. The CDR3 DNA reads as TGTGCCAGCAGCCATGCGGGGGGGAACAGCGAGCAGTACTTC.

In this sample, this clonotype turned up a few times. The chain is built from TRBV11-2 and TRBJ2-2; D perhaps matches TRBD2 (6 bases). CDR3 length equals 15 residues. CDR1 SGHAT and CDR2 FQNNGV come from the germline V gene. The V end lost 1 base, the J end lost 2 bases, and 8 bases lay between the germline ends. CDR3 region: CASSLGGLNTGELFF. As DNA, the CDR3 is TGTGCCAGCAGCTTAGGGGGACTTAACACCGGGGAGCTGTTTTTT.

There are many counts of this clonotype. The rearrangement uses TRBV19 and TRBJ2-7; D is tentatively TRBD1 or TRBD2 (5 bases each). Trimming left V 5 bases short and J 4 bases short, with 12 bases between. Looked up from germline, CDR1 is LNHDA and CDR2 is SQIVND (reference sequence). This CDR3 has 13 amino acids. The DNA for the CDR3 is TGTGCCAGTAGTCCTAGGGGAGCTTACGAGCAGTACTTC. Its protein is CASSPRGAYEQYF.

This clonotype was observed a handful of times. The chain links TRBV2 to TRBJ2-2; TRBD2 agrees at 15 bases. The junction had 10 bases not matched to a gene; V was cut back by 7 bases and J by 7 bases. The CDR3 loop spans 17 amino acids. The germline V gene has CDR1 SNHLY and CDR2 FYNNEI. CDR3 residues: CASNVRTSGRASGELFF. CDR3 nucleotide sequence: TGTGCCAGCAACGTTCGGACTAGCGGGAGGGCAAGCGGGGAGCTGTTTTTT.

At least ten counts were recorded for this clonotype. The CDR3 nucleotides read TGCAGCGTTGTAGGCTGGAACACTGAAGCTTTCTTT. As protein: CSVVGWNTEAFF. V usage is TRBV29-1 and J usage is TRBJ1-1; no definite D call. This CDR3 spans 12 amino acids. CDR1 is SQVTM, CDR2 ANQGSEA, per germline. V shed 4 bases and J shed 1 base, with 7 bases lying between them.

This clonotype appeared many times. The V and J genes are TRBV25-1 and TRBJ2-5; 10 positions agree with TRBD2. Losses at the gene ends were 0 bases for V and 5 bases for J; bases not matched to a gene: 3. Germline CDR1 and CDR2: MGHDK and SYGVNS. The CDR3 is 15 amino acids. The CDR3 loop is CASSEYLAGAETQYF. The CDR3 DNA reads TGTGCCAGCAGTGAATATCTAGCGGGAGCGGAGACCCAGTACTTC.